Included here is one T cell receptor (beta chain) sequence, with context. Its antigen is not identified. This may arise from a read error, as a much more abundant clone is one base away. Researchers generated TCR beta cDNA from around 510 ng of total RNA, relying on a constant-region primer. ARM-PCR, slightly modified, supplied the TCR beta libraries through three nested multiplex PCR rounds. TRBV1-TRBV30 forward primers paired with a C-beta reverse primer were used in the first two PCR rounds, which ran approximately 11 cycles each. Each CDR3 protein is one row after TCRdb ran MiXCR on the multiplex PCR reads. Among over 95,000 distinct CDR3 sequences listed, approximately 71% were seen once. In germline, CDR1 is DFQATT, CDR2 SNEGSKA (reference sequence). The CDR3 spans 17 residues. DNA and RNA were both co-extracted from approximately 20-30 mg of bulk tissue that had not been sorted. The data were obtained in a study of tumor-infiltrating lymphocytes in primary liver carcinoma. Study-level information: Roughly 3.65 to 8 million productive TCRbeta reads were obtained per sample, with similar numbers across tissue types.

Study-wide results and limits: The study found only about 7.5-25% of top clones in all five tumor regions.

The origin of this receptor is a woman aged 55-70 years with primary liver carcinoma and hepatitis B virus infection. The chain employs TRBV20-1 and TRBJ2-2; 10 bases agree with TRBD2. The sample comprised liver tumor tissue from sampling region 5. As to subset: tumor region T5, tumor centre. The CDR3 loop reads CSARDPASGSLGGEMFF. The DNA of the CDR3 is TGCAGTGCTAGAGATCCGGCTAGCGGGAGTCTGGGCGGGGAGATGTTTTTT.